A single sample gave rise to the 13 T cell receptor beta chains below, sequenced in a study of beta chain features in type 1 diabetes. Findings of the study overall: Patients with Type 1 diabetes showed moderately but significantly shorter TCRB CDR3s in all four CD4+ subsets.

Their antigens are not known. The entirety of the isolated RNA underwent reverse transcription, so expressed TCRB transcripts were sequenced. Generated by immunoSEQ multiplex PCR, the TCRdb table keeps only in-frame clones and is missing some. The sample gives 400,000 or so clones, 10% to 15% of which show up once; 0.0095% to 0.011% is in the top ten. The specimen was naive CD4+ T cells from blood. All receptors derive from a woman aged 18-29 years with type 1 diabetes.

The chain couples TRBV2 to TRBJ2-7; the match to TRBD1 covers 9 bases. CDR1 is SNHLY and CDR2 is FYNNEI in the germline V gene. This CDR3 has 15 amino acids. Trimming cost V 7 bases and J 6 bases; bases outside gene matches: 13. The CDR3 DNA is TGTGCCAGCACCATCGGGGACAGGGCACCTTTCGAGCAGTACTTC. Translating gives CASTIGDRAPFEQYF.

This rearrangement joins TRBV9 to TRBJ2-1; 11 positions match TRBD1. The germline CDR1 and CDR2 sequences are SGDLS and YYNGEE. With V trimmed by 3 bases and J by 4 bases, 9 bases remained unmatched. There are 17 residues in the CDR3. CDR3 nucleotides: TGTGCCAGCAGCGCCTCCGGGACAGGGGGAATATACAATGAGCAGTTCTTC. It codes for CASSASGTGGIYNEQFF.

The chain employs TRBV7-9 and TRBJ2-5; the match to TRBD2 covers 10 bases. The CDR3 is 17 residues long. Germline CDR1 reads SEHNR; CDR2 reads FQNEAQ (reference sequence). Losses at the gene ends were 1 base for V and 5 bases for J; bases not matched to a gene: 10. DNA for the CDR3: TGTGCCAGCAGCTTAGGGGTCGGGCTAGCGGGAGTGGAGACCCAGTACTTC. Protein: CASSLGVGLAGVETQYF.

In its sample, this clone was seen a few times. The chain joins TRBV4-1 to TRBJ2-7, with D maybe TRBD2 (6 bases). V was cut by 4 bases and J by 3 bases, with 16 bases left in between. The germline CDR1 and CDR2 sequences are MGHRA and YSYEKL. This CDR3 region has 15 residues. DNA of the CDR3: TGCGCCAGCAGCCTTGACAGTTACGGGAGCTACGAGCAGTACTTC. As protein: CASSLDSYGSYEQYF.

The rearrangement joins TRBV12-5 to TRBJ2-1, with TRBD2 matching over 10 bases. There are 14 residues in the CDR3. Germline lookup yields CDR1 LGHNT and CDR2 FRNRAP. V shed 8 bases, J shed 6 bases, and the junction held 7 bases outside the gene matches. CDR3 bases: TGTGCTAGTAGTCCGAGCGGGAGGGCCAATGAGCAGTTCTTC. Encoded protein: CASSPSGRANEQFF.

The chain combines TRBV27 with TRBJ2-1, with 13 bases lining up with TRBD2. The CDR3 sequence is 18 residues long. CDR1 is MNHEY and CDR2 is SMNVEV in the germline V gene (reference sequence). Trimming took 5 bases from V and 0 from J; bases not matched to a gene: 7. The CDR3 sequence: CASSLTSGGARSYNEQFF. The CDR3 bases are TGTGCCAGCAGTCTAACTAGCGGGGGGGCCCGCTCCTACAATGAGCAGTTCTTC.

The chain joins TRBV7-9 to TRBJ1-1; D remains ambiguous. Germline CDR1 SEHNR, CDR2 FQNEAQ (reference sequence). Trimming stripped 2 bases from V and 6 bases from J, with 7 bases between. The CDR3 consists of 12 residues. The DNA of the CDR3 is TGTGCCAGCAGCTTAAGCAGCGCTGAAGCTTTCTTT. Its translation is CASSLSSAEAFF.

This chain joins TRBV2 and TRBJ1-1; unclear D gene. V was trimmed by 1 base and J by 2 bases, leaving 5 bases between them. Germline CDR1 SNHLY, CDR2 FYNNEI. This CDR3 region has 13 residues. The chain's CDR3 is CASSEVRNTEAFF. The CDR3 DNA is TGTGCCAGCAGTGAAGTGAGAAACACTGAAGCTTTCTTT.

About this clone itself: Other nucleotide sequences in the sample specify the same CDR3. The chain has TRBV9 and TRBJ2-1; 9 bases are a match to TRBD2. Trimming at V came to 2 bases and at J to 0 bases, leaving 3 bases not matched to a gene. This CDR3 region has 16 residues. The germline V gene encodes CDR1 SGDLS and CDR2 YYNGEE. CDR3 sequence: CASSVSGGSSYNEQFF. The CDR3 DNA reads TGTGCCAGCAGCGTTAGCGGGGGCTCCTCCTACAATGAGCAGTTCTTC.

Turning to this clone: The identical CDR3 is also encoded by other nucleotide sequences in the sample. The rearrangement uses TRBV11-2 and TRBJ2-5; D call uncertain. Trimming left V 5 bases short and J 5 bases short, with 6 bases between. The germline CDR1 and CDR2 sequences are SGHAT and FQNNGV. This CDR3 is 11 amino acids long. Here the CDR3 reads CASSPRETQYF. The CDR3 coding sequence is TGTGCCAGCAGCCCTCGGGAGACCCAGTACTTC.

The chain has TRBV9 and TRBJ2-5, with 11 bases identical to TRBD1. The V segment lost 5 bases and the J segment 5 bases; nucleotides outside the gene matches: 5. In germline, CDR1 is SGDLS, CDR2 YYNGEE. CDR3 size: 14 residues. CDR3 sequence: CASSTGQGGETQYF. The CDR3 bases are TGTGCCAGCAGTACGGGACAGGGGGGGGAGACCCAGTACTTC.

This clone was observed a few times. V usage is TRBV27 and J usage is TRBJ2-4; 8 nucleotides match TRBD2. Germline assignment: CDR1 MNHEY and CDR2 SMNVEV (reference sequence). V lost 4 bases and J lost 9; bases outside the gene matches: 5. This CDR3 comprises 13 residues. CDR3 sequence (DNA): TGTGCCAGCAGTTCCAACGCGGGGGGCATTCAGTACTTC. Its protein is CASSSNAGGIQYF.

This clone has a handful of counts. V and J are TRBV4-1 and TRBJ2-5; possibly TRBD1 for D (6 bases). V lost 4 bases and J 1 base, leaving 10 bases between the germline ends. The CDR3 extends over 14 amino acids. Germline CDR1 MGHRA, CDR2 YSYEKL. The CDR3 bases are TGCGCCAGCAGCCTTGGACAGACCCAAGAGACCCAGTACTTC. This translates into CASSLGQTQETQYF.